The 22 T cell receptor beta chains presented below share a single source sample, sequenced in a study of identical twins. TCRdb called the 5' RACE reads again in MiXCR, with one record for every CDR3 protein. The data hold around 490,000 distinct CDR3 sequences, with about 16% observed a single time. These data were also filed under a second study, of yellow fever vaccine responses in identical twins.

The sample comprised CD4+ T cells sorted from blood. The receptors were sampled from a woman aged 18-35 years in good health.

In DNA form, the CDR3 reads TGTGCCAGCAGTTACTCGATTGTTCAGCCCCAGCATTTT. Its translation is CASSYSIVQPQHF. The chain employs TRBV6-5 and TRBJ1-5, with unresolved D. The CDR3 is 13 amino acids. The V and J ends lost 0 bases and 6 bases respectively, with 6 bases between them. Germline lookup yields CDR1 MNHEY and CDR2 SVGAGI.

This clonotype was found a few times. This sequence joins TRBV20-1 and TRBJ1-1; no clear D gene. CDR3 length: 11 amino acids. Trimming removed 5 bases from V and 1 base from J, with 5 bases in between. Per germline, CDR1 DFQATT and CDR2 SNEGSKA (reference sequence). CDR3 in amino acids: CSAEQNTEAFF. CDR3 sequence (DNA): TGCAGTGCTGAACAGAACACTGAAGCTTTCTTT.

The V gene is TRBV6-2 or TRBV6-3, the J gene TRBJ2-1, with D unclear. The V end was cut by 1 base, the J end by 2 bases, with 9 bases between. Germline V gives CDR1 MNHEY, CDR2 SVGEGT. This CDR3 has 15 residues. CDR3 protein: CASSYLGSAYNEQFF. Written as DNA, the CDR3 is TGTGCCAGCAGTTACTTAGGTTCTGCCTACAATGAGCAGTTCTTC.

This clonotype has just a few counts. The CDR3: CASARLSNQPQHF. CDR3 coding DNA: TGTGCCAGCGCACGTCTTAGCAATCAGCCCCAGCATTTT. The V and J genes are TRBV12-3 or TRBV12-4 and TRBJ1-5; unclear D gene. V lost 8 bases to trimming and J lost 0 bases, with 8 bases between them. The CDR3 consists of 13 residues.

This clonotype was detected only a few times. This sequence joins TRBV5-1 and TRBJ2-1; 11 positions agree with TRBD2. CDR1 is SGHRS and CDR2 is YFSETQ in the germline V gene. The ends lost 1 base at V and 3 bases at J; junction bases unmatched: 6. The CDR3 runs 17 residues. The CDR3 is CASSLRSGTSGYNEQFF. The CDR3 nucleotides read TGCGCCAGCAGCTTGAGGTCCGGGACTAGCGGCTACAATGAGCAGTTCTTC.

The gene calls are TRBV24-1 and TRBJ2-3; a weak D match, TRBD1 (6 bases). Germline V gene lookup returns CDR1 KGHDR and CDR2 SFDVKD. The CDR3 totals 15 residues. The V gene lost 4 bases and the J gene lost 3 bases, with 13 bases spanning the gap. The CDR3 DNA sequence: TGTGCCACCAGTGAACCACAGGGTAGAACAGATACGCAGTATTTT. Amino acid sequence: CATSEPQGRTDTQYF.

This chain joins TRBV7-9 and TRBJ2-4; unclear D gene. CDR3 length: 14 amino acids. V was trimmed by 4 bases and J by 1 base, leaving 8 bases between them. Germline CDR1 SEHNR, CDR2 FQNEAQ (reference sequence). The chain's CDR3 is CASSSTSAKNIQYF. The CDR3, as DNA: TGTGCCAGCAGCTCTACAAGCGCCAAAAACATTCAGTACTTC.

In its sample, this clonotype was seen a few times. The chain carries TRBV4-1 and TRBJ2-7, with 11 bases matching TRBD2. The CDR3 runs 16 residues. With V trimmed by 2 bases and J by 3 bases, 6 bases remained unmatched. The germline V gene has CDR1 MGHRA and CDR2 YSYEKL. CDR3 bases: TGCGCCAGCAGCCAAAGGGGACTAGCGGCCAACTACGAGCAGTACTTC. This gives the protein CASSQRGLAANYEQYF.

This clonotype has a handful of counts. The chain joins TRBV2 to TRBJ2-1, with unresolved D. The V end was cut by 0 bases, the J end by 10 bases, with 7 bases between. The CDR3 totals 12 residues. The germline gives CDR1 SNHLY, CDR2 FYNNEI. The CDR3, as DNA: TGTGCCAGCAGTGAAGCCGTGGGGGAGCAGTTCTTC. Its protein is CASSEAVGEQFF.

J is TRBJ2-7 and V is TRBV28, with 15 bases identical to TRBD2. J lost 5 bases, V lost 2 bases, and 4 bases had no gene match. The CDR3 extends over 16 amino acids. Germline V gene lookup returns CDR1 MDHEN and CDR2 SYDVKM. CDR3 nucleotide sequence: TGTGCCAGCAGTTTAGGGGGACTAGCGGGAGGTAACGAGCAGTACTTC. It codes for CASSLGGLAGGNEQYF.

This sequence joins TRBV6-5 and TRBJ2-6, with D uncertain. Germline assignment: CDR1 MNHEY and CDR2 SVGAGI. The V gene lost 2 bases and the J gene lost 4 bases, with 3 bases spanning the gap. The CDR3 consists of 13 residues. Here the CDR3 DNA reads TGTGCCAGCAGTTACGGGGGGGCCAACGTCCTGACTTTC. Protein product: CASSYGGANVLTF.

The V and J genes are TRBV25-1 and TRBJ2-3; TRBD1 agrees at 9 bases. V shed 7 bases, J shed 4 bases, and the junction held 3 bases outside the gene matches. CDR3 length: 13 residues. Per germline, CDR1 MGHDK and CDR2 SYGVNS. This CDR3 reads CASNRQGADTQYF. In DNA form, the CDR3 reads TGTGCCAGCAACCGACAGGGGGCAGATACGCAGTATTTT. Variable domain in full (rest from reference TRBV25-1 and TRBJ2-3): EADIYQTPRYLVIGTGKKITLECSQTMGHDKMYWYQQDPGMELHLIHYSYGVNSTEKGDLSSESTVSRIRTEHFPLTLESARPSHTSQYLCASNRQGADTQYFGPGTRLTVL.

This clonotype was recorded a few times. The V gene is TRBV20-1, the J gene TRBJ2-7; 12 nucleotides align to TRBD2. The CDR3 spans 14 residues. V was clipped by 5 bases and J by 2 bases; unmatched bases: 4. Germline loops: CDR1 DFQATT, CDR2 SNEGSKA (reference sequence). The CDR3 DNA reads TGCAGTGCTCAACTAGCGGGGGGCCCCTACGAGCAGTACGTC. Its translation: CSAQLAGGPYEQYV.

Only a few counts were recorded for this clonotype. The V call is TRBV12-3 or TRBV12-4, the J call TRBJ2-3; possibly TRBD1 or TRBD2 for D (6 bases each). The CDR3 loop spans 14 amino acids. Trimming stripped 7 bases from V and 4 bases from J, with 15 bases between. This chain's CDR3 is CASNKLRGADTQYF. The CDR3, as DNA: TGTGCCAGCAATAAATTGAGGGGGGCAGATACGCAGTATTTT.

This clonotype showed up just a few times. The CDR3 loop is CASSLEAPTYEQYF. The CDR3 nucleotides are TGCGCCAGCAGCTTAGAAGCACCGACCTACGAGCAGTACTTC. J is TRBJ2-7 and V is TRBV5-1; the D is unclear. The V gene lost 2 bases and the J gene lost 2 bases, with 11 bases spanning the gap. Germline V gene data show CDR1 as SGHRS and CDR2 as YFSETQ. The CDR3 covers 14 residues.

The V call is TRBV6-5, the J call TRBJ1-1, with D possibly matching TRBD1 (5 bases). This CDR3 contains 15 residues. The germline V gene encodes CDR1 MNHEY and CDR2 SVGAGI. Trimming removed 4 bases at V and 2 bases at J, with 14 bases between. CDR3 protein: CASSSGTATNTEAFF. The CDR3 DNA reads TGTGCCAGCAGTTCCGGGACGGCAACTAACACTGAAGCTTTCTTT.

This clonotype has just a few counts. The V gene is TRBV10-3, the J gene TRBJ2-5; TRBD2 might be the D (6 bases). V was pared by 1 base and J by 3 bases, with 9 bases between. The germline V gene has CDR1 ENHRY and CDR2 SYGVKD. The CDR3 runs to 14 residues. In DNA, the CDR3 is TGTGCCATCAGTGAGTTGTTAGCGGAAGAGACCCAGTACTTC. Amino acid sequence: CAISELLAEETQYF.

The rearrangement joins TRBV7-9 to TRBJ1-4; no clear D. CDR3 length equals 15 residues. The V gene's germline CDR1 is SEHNR and CDR2 FQNEAQ (reference sequence). With 5 bases removed from V and 6 bases from J, the gap between germline ends came to 16 bases. The CDR3: CASSLPTGSDEKLFF. CDR3 in DNA: TGTGCCAGCAGCCTACCCACCGGGAGCGATGAAAAACTGTTTTTT.

In this sample, this clonotype turned up a few times. The V call is TRBV7-2, the J call TRBJ2-4; D ambiguous. Germline lookup yields CDR1 SGHTA and CDR2 FQGNSA. Trimming stripped 1 base from V and 2 bases from J, with 12 bases between. The CDR3 is 16 amino acids. The chain's CDR3 is CASSLVISQPKNIQYF. Here the CDR3 DNA reads TGTGCCAGCAGCTTAGTGATATCACAGCCCAAAAACATTCAGTACTTC.

This clonotype has a handful of counts. This sequence joins TRBV10-3 and TRBJ2-7, with TRBD2 matching 9 bases. This CDR3 region has 14 residues. Germline trimming cut 2 bases from V and 7 bases from J; bases unmatched to any gene: 6. Germline loops: CDR1 ENHRY, CDR2 SYGVKD. The CDR3 nucleotides are TGTGCCATCAGTGAGGGGGCGGGGGGGCTTGAGCAGTACGTC. Encoded protein: CAISEGAGGLEQYV.

This clonotype was detected a few times. The V and J genes are TRBV7-8 and TRBJ1-1; 8 nucleotides agree with TRBD1. The CDR3 is 14 amino acids. Trimming at V came to 5 bases and at J to 7 bases, leaving 9 bases not matched to a gene. Germline V CDR1 and CDR2: SGHVS, FQNEAQ. CDR3 coding DNA: TGTGCCAGCAGCCTCCGGGACAGGAATTTTGAAGCTTTCTTT. Translation gives CASSLRDRNFEAFF.

There are a few counts of this clonotype. The genes are TRBV10-3 and TRBJ1-2; the match to TRBD1 covers 8 bases. The CDR3 runs 14 residues. Unmatched junction bases numbered 6, after V lost 6 bases and J lost 3 bases. From germline, CDR1 is ENHRY and CDR2 SYGVKD. CDR3 in amino acids: CAIRPGQVDYGYTF. CDR3 bases: TGTGCCATCAGACCGGGACAGGTGGACTATGGCTACACCTTC.